Listed below are T cell receptor beta chains from one sample, sequenced in a study of T cell responses to AZD1222 COVID-19 vaccine. TCRdb keeps only in-frame clones here, not all; method: immunoSEQ multiplex PCR. The profile shows about 190,000 clones, roughly 88% of them singletons. The starting material was peripheral blood, obtained on day 0 of AZD1222 vaccination. The receptors were gathered from an adult in good health. Both conserved end residues are part of each CDR3. Fields, in order: clone size, V gene, D gene, J gene, CDR3 DNA, CDR3 protein. The D gene is left open where the match is weak. Expanded clones are given a class, and other clones once, few, many or no size at all.

.	TRBV14	TRBD1	TRBJ2-5	TGTGCCAGCAGGCTAGGGACAGGATGGGAGACCCAGTACTTC	CASRLGTGWETQYF
.	TRBV6-5	.	TRBJ2-7	TGTGCCAGCAGGATACAGGGTTACCTTGGTGAGCAGTACTTC	CASRIQGYLGEQYF
once	TRBV28	TRBD2	TRBJ2-3	TGTGCCAGCAGCCCCGGACTAGCATCCACAGATACGCAGTATTTT	CASSPGLASTDTQYF
.	TRBV29-1	TRBD2	TRBJ2-7	TGCAGCGTTGAGGGGCGGGGGGGCTCCTACGAGCAGTACTTC	CSVEGRGGSYEQYF
.	TRBV28	TRBD2	TRBJ2-3	TGTGCCAGCAAAGGACTAGCGGGAGGGAGACGGAATACGCAGTATTTT	CASKGLAGGRRNTQYF
.	TRBV3-1/TRBV3-2	.	TRBJ1-4	TGTGCCAGCAGCCACTGGGATGCTAATGAAAAACTGTTTTTT	CASSHWDANEKLFF
.	TRBV7-9	.	TRBJ2-1	TGTGCCAGCAGCTTAGCAAGCGGTGGGGGGTCCTACAATGAGCAGTTCTTC	CASSLASGGGSYNEQFF
.	TRBV6-2/TRBV6-3	.	TRBJ2-3	TGTGCCAGCAGTTGGCAGGTCCGGGCAGATACGCAGTATTTT	CASSWQVRADTQYF
.	TRBV28	TRBD1	TRBJ1-1	TGTGCCAGCAGTTCACCCGATATGACAGGGGGCTGGACTGAAGCTTTCTTT	CASSSPDMTGGWTEAFF
.	TRBV5-6	.	TRBJ1-2	TGTGCCAGCAGCTTTACTAGGGGCAGGTTCTATGGCTACACCTTC	CASSFTRGRFYGYTF
.	TRBV7-2	.	TRBJ1-2	TGTGCCAGCAGTCCCGTGCGAATCGCTAACTATGGCTACACCTTC	CASSPVRIANYGYTF
.	TRBV5-1	.	TRBJ2-3	TGCGCCAGCAGCGTAGACTCTAGCACAGATACGCAGTATTTT	CASSVDSSTDTQYF
.	TRBV12-3/TRBV12-4	.	TRBJ1-2	TGTGCCAGCAGTTTAAGGGGATCTTGGGGCTACACCTTC	CASSLRGSWGYTF
.	TRBV14	TRBD2	TRBJ2-3	TGTGCCAGCAGCCAAGACTCAATCGGGGGGGCTTTAGATACGCAGTATTTT	CASSQDSIGGALDTQYF
.	TRBV27	TRBD1	TRBJ1-2	TGTGCCAGCAGTAGACAATCACAGGGGAGCGGCTATGGCTACACCTTC	CASSRQSQGSGYGYTF
.	TRBV2	.	TRBJ1-4	TGTGCCAGCAGTGAAGCGCTGGGGGCCGCTAATGAAAAACTGTTTTTT	CASSEALGAANEKLFF
.	TRBV28	TRBD2	TRBJ2-5	TGTGCCAGCAGTCCGAGGACTAGCGGAGCGGAGACCCAGTACTTC	CASSPRTSGAETQYF
once	TRBV10-3	.	TRBJ2-7	TGTGCCATCAGTGAGTCAAGCGGCCGAGCCTACGAGCAGTACTTC	CAISESSGRAYEQYF
.	TRBV25-1	.	TRBJ2-1	TGTGCCAGCAGCCCGCCCCTCGCGGCATACAATGAGCAGTTCTTC	CASSPPLAAYNEQFF
.	TRBV2	TRBD2	TRBJ2-2	TGTGCCAGCAGTGAAGTGGGATCGTGGGAGGGCCTCACCGGGGAGCTGTTTTTT	CASSEVGSWEGLTGELFF
once	TRBV11-3	.	TRBJ2-5	TGTGCCAGCAGCTTCCCTCAGTACCAAGAGACCCAGTACTTC	CASSFPQYQETQYF
.	TRBV24-1	.	TRBJ2-7	TGTGCCACCAGTGAGTCGAGCACCTACGAGCAGTACTTC	CATSESSTYEQYF
.	TRBV4-2	.	TRBJ1-5	TGTGCCAGCAGCCAAGTCGGCCACGGACGCGGTAGCAATCAGCCCCAGCATTTT	CASSQVGHGRGSNQPQHF
.	TRBV5-1	TRBD1	TRBJ1-1	TGCGCCAGCAGCTTCTCGTTTTCAGGGGGGAACACTGAAGCTTTCTTT	CASSFSFSGGNTEAFF
.	TRBV6-1	.	TRBJ2-3	TGTGCCAGCAGTGATCGGCCGCGTCTTCCAGATACGCAGTATTTT	CASSDRPRLPDTQYF
.	TRBV4-1	.	TRBJ1-1	TGCGCCAGTCAAACCCTCGTAGGTGTACTTCACACTGAAGCTTTCTTT	CASQTLVGVLHTEAFF
.	TRBV7-2	TRBD1	TRBJ2-1	TGTGCCAGCAGCTTAGCGAGGGGGTCTGACAGGGGAAAGAGGTCGGACAATGAGCAGTTCTTC	CASSLARGSDRGKRSDNEQFF
.	TRBV3-1/TRBV3-2	.	TRBJ2-2	TGTGCCAGCGGACCTCGGACAGCCCAAGGCACCGGGGAGCTGTTTTTT	CASGPRTAQGTGELFF
.	TRBV7-9	.	TRBJ1-4	TGTGCCAGCAGCCTCGCCCCGGTTGAGGATGAAAAACTGTTTTTT	CASSLAPVEDEKLFF
.	TRBV19	TRBD1	TRBJ1-1	TGTGCCAGTAGTATCAGGGACAGCCCTGCGGCTTTCTTT	CASSIRDSPAAFF
.	TRBV6-6	.	TRBJ1-4	TGTGCCAGCACGGGAGGAGAGAAACTGTTTTTT	CASTGGEKLFF
.	TRBV3-1/TRBV3-2	.	TRBJ2-3	TGTGCCAGCAGCCAATTCTTGGATACGCAGTATTTT	CASSQFLDTQYF
.	TRBV2	.	TRBJ1-4	TGTGCCAGCAGTGAAGTACGGGGCCCAAGGAAAAAACTGTTTTTT	CASSEVRGPRKKLFF
.	TRBV7-8	.	TRBJ1-2	TGTGCCAGCAGCTCGGGACAAAATGGCTATGGCTACACCTTC	CASSSGQNGYGYTF
.	TRBV18	TRBD1	TRBJ1-1	TGTGCCAGCTCACCCCCGGGACAGGGGGAGGCTGAAGCTTTCTTT	CASSPPGQGEAEAFF
once	TRBV14	.	TRBJ1-1	TGTGCCAGCAGCCAAGTAGGAGTACTCATGAACACTGAAGCTTTCTTT	CASSQVGVLMNTEAFF
.	TRBV19	.	TRBJ2-3	TGTGCCAGTAGTATTCGGTTCCCAGGGACAGATACGCAGTATTTT	CASSIRFPGTDTQYF
.	TRBV28	TRBD2	TRBJ2-1	TGTGCCAGCAGTTTGTTACTAGCGGGGGGTACCTACAATGAGCAGTTCTTC	CASSLLLAGGTYNEQFF
.	TRBV28	TRBD1	TRBJ1-5	TGTGCCAGCCGAGGACAGGGTGGGGAGCCCCAGCATTTT	CASRGQGGEPQHF
.	TRBV6-5	.	TRBJ2-7	TGTGCCAGCAGTTACTCGAGCCAGTACCCCTACGAGCAGTACTTC	CASSYSSQYPYEQYF
.	TRBV29-1	TRBD1	TRBJ2-2	TGCAGCGCCCCGGACAGGGAGACCGGGGAGCTGTTTTTT	CSAPDRETGELFF